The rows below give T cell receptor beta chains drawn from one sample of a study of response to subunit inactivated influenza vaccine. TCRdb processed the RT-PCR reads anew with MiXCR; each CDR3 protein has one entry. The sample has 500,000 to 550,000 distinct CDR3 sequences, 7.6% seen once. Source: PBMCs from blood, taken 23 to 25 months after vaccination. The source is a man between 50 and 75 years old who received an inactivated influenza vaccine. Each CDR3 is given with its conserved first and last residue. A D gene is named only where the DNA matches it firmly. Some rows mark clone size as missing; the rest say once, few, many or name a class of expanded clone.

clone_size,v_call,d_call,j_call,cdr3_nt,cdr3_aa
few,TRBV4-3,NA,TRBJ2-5,TGCGCCAGCAGCCGCGGTGAAGGGGGAAAGACCCAGTACTTC,CASSRGEGGKTQYF
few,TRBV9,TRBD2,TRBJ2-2,TGTGCCAGCAGCGTAGAAGGACTAGCTCGCACCGGGGAGCTGTTTTTT,CASSVEGLARTGELFF
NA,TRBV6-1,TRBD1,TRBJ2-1,TGTGCCAGCAGTAGGGGACAGGGCTTTATCTCCTACAATGAGCAGTTCTTC,CASSRGQGFISYNEQFF
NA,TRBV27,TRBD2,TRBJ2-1,TGTGCCAGTCACTCCGGGACTAGCGTTATGTTCCCCAATGAGCAGTTCTTC,CASHSGTSVMFPNEQFF
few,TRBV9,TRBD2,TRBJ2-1,TGTGCCAGCAGCTTATTAGCGGGAGTTTTCTACAATGAGCAGTTCTTC,CASSLLAGVFYNEQFF
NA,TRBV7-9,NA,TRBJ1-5,TGTGCCAGCAGCTTAGCAGGAGGGCAGCATAGCAATCAGCCCCAGCATTTT,CASSLAGGQHSNQPQHF
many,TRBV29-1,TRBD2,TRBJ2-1,TGCAGCGTTGAAGATCGGCTAGCGGGACACAATGAGCAGTTCTTC,CSVEDRLAGHNEQFF
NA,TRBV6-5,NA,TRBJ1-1,TGTGCCAGCAGTTACTCGATCTACGTACTCGAACAGGGAATGGGAGCTTTCTTT,CASSYSIYVLEQGMGAFF
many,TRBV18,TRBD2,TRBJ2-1,TGTGCCAGCTCACCACCGGGGTATAGCGGGAGTTGGAATGAGCAGTTCTTC,CASSPPGYSGSWNEQFF
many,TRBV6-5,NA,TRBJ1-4,TGTGCCAGCAGTTACGGGCAGAGGTCGGCGAAAGGGGAAAAACTGTTTTTT,CASSYGQRSAKGEKLFF
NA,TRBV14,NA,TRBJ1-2,TGTGCCAGCAGCCAAGATAGCAGGAACTATGGCTACACCTTC,CASSQDSRNYGYTF
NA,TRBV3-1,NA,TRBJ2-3,TGTGCCAGCAGTCCTACAGGAAGGACAGATACGCAGTATTTT,CASSPTGRTDTQYF
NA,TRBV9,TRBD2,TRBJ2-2,TGTGCCAGCAGCGTAGAGCGGGGGGACTACACCGGGGAGCTGTTTTTT,CASSVERGDYTGELFF
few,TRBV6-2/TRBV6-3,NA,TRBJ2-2,TGTGCCAGCAGCCGACCTCTAGGTGGGGCGAACACCGGGGAGCTGTTTTTT,CASSRPLGGANTGELFF
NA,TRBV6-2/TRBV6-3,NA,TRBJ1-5,TGTGCCAGCAGTTGGGGGGATCCGTCAAAGCCCCAGCATTTT,CASSWGDPSKPQHF
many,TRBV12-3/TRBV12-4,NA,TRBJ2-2,TGTGCCAGCAGGTACACCGGGGAGCTGTTTTTT,CASRYTGELFF
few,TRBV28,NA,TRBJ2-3,TGTGCCAGCAGTTTATGGGGGCCGGACACAGATACGCAGTATTTT,CASSLWGPDTDTQYF
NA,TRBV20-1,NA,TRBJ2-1,TGCAGTGCTAGAGAAGCCCTCCAGCGGTTCAATGAGCAGTTCTTC,CSAREALQRFNEQFF
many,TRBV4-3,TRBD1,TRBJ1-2,TGCGCCAGCAGCCAAGAAGCCCGGTTGGAGGGGGCACGGTATGGCTACACCTTC,CASSQEARLEGARYGYTF
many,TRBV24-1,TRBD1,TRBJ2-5,TGTGCCACCAGTGATTCGGGGACAGTTCAAGAGACCCAGTACTTC,CATSDSGTVQETQYF
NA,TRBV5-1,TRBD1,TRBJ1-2,TGCGCCAGCAATGCAGGGGGCACCTATGGCTACACCTTC,CASNAGGTYGYTF
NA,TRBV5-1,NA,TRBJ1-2,TGCGCCAGCAGCTTGGAAGCACGCGCTAACTATGGCTACACCTTC,CASSLEARANYGYTF
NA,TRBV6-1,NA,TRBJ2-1,TGTGCCAGCAGTGAATACGATACACCGGCATACAATGAGCAGTTCTTC,CASSEYDTPAYNEQFF
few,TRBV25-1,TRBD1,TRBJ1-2,TGTGCCAGCAGTGATACGGTACAGGGGGTTCGAGGCTACACCTTC,CASSDTVQGVRGYTF
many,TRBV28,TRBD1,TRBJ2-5,TGTGCCAGCAGTACACCGGGACAGGGTATTGAGACCCAGTACTTC,CASSTPGQGIETQYF
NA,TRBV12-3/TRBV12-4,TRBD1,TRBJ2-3,TGTGCCAGCAGTTTAAGGCGCCCCGGGACAGGGGACCTTAGCACAGATACGCAGTATTTT,CASSLRRPGTGDLSTDTQYF
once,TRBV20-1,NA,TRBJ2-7,TGCAGTGCTAGAAGTACCAGGTCTGAGGAGCAGTACTTC,CSARSTRSEEQYF
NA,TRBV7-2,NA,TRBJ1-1,TGTGCCAGCAGCTTAGCCACGAGAAACACTGAAGCTTTCTTT,CASSLATRNTEAFF
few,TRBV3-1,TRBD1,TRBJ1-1,TGTGCCAGCAGCCGACGACAGGGAGAGACTGAAGCTTTCTTT,CASSRRQGETEAFF
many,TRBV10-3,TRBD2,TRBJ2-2,TGTGCCATCAGGGATAGCGGGAGAGGCACCGGGGAGCTGTTTTTT,CAIRDSGRGTGELFF
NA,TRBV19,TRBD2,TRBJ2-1,TGTGCCAGTCGTCTAGCGGGGGGGCGAGGTGAGCAGTTCTTC,CASRLAGGRGEQFF
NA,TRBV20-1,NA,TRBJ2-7,TGCAGCTGTTCGCAGGGGTACGAGCAGTACTTC,CSCSQGYEQYF
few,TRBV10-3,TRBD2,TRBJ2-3,TGTGCCATCAGTGAGTCCTCGGGAGGGAGCACAGATACGCAGTATTTT,CAISESSGGSTDTQYF
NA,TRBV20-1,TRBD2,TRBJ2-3,TGCAGTGCTAGAGCCTCGGGACTAGCGGGAGGGCCGTCGGTCACAGATACGCAGTATTTT,CSARASGLAGGPSVTDTQYF
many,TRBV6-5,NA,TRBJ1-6,TGTGCCAGCAGTTACTCGAGAGGCAATTCACCCCTCCACTTT,CASSYSRGNSPLHF